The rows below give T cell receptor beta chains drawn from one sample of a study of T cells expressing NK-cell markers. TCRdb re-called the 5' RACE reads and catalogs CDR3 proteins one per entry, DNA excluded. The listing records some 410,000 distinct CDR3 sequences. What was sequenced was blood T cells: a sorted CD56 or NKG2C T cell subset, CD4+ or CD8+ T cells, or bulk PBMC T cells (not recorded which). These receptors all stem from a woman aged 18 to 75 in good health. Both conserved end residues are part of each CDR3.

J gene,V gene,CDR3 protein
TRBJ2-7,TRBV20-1,CSASTAGAATYEQYF
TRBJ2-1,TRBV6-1,CASSPGRLADPFF
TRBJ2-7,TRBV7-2,CASSELAGGSYEQYF
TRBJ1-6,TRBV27,CASSLTGGGSPLHF
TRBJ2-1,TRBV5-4,CASSLKIAGESEQFF
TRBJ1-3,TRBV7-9,CASSFAGQGNTIYF
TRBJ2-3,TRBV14,CASSRDISTDTQYF
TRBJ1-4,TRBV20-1,CSASDTGGNEKLFF
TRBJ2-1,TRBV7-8,CASSLETYGPYNEQFF
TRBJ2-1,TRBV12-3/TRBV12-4,CASTHAGGDNEQFF
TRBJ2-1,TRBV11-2,CASSFPRGNEQFF
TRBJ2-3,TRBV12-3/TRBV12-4,CASSLWASQNRDTQYF
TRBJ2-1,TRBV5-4,CASSLGLAGPPVDEQFF
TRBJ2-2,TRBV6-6,CRSGTGSGGELFF
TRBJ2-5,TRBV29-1,CSVDGLALQETQYF
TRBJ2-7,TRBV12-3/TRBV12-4,CASSDIPGQNSYEQYF
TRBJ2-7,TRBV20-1,CSAPDKNSYEQYF
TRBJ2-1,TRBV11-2,CASSLEVGGDEQFF
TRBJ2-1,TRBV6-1,CASSRLAGGSGSYNEQFF
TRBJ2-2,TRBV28,CASTPVQDRQGGELFF
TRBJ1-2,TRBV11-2,CASSLFGTEYGYTF
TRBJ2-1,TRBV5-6,CASSPMGRGEFEQFF
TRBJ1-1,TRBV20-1,CSADRAGEAFF
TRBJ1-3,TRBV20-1,CSANRLGQLSGNTIYF
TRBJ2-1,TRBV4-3,CASSPGAAGTSSSYNEQFF
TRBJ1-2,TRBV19,CASSEWGNYGYTF
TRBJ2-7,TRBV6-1,CASSRPGTTYEQYF
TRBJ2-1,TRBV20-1,CSEVSSGNEQFF